Listed below are T cell receptor beta chains from one sample, sequenced in a study of T cells after yellow fever vaccination. TCRdb used MiXCR to reprocess the 5' RACE reads, holding one entry per CDR3 protein. This table has some 110,000 distinct CDR3 sequences, 7.2% appearing once. Here the sequenced sample was CD4+ T cells sorted from PBMCs, taken roughly 46 days after the first yellow fever vaccination. The receptor source for this set is a man in his late teens or twenties who received the YFV17D yellow fever vaccine. The CDR3 runs from the conserved cysteine through the conserved F or W. The order of the fields is D gene, V gene, clone size, J gene, CDR3 DNA, CDR3 protein. A D gene is named only where the DNA matches it firmly. Expanded clones are given a class, and other clones once, few, many or no size at all.

d_call: NA
v_call: TRBV7-3
clone_size: NA
j_call: TRBJ2-6
cdr3_nt: TGTGCCAGCAGCCCCTACAGGGCTGGGGCCAACGTCCTGACTTTC
cdr3_aa: CASSPYRAGANVLTF

d_call: TRBD2
v_call: TRBV11-2
clone_size: many
j_call: TRBJ2-7
cdr3_nt: TGTGCCAGCGGGACTAGCGGGGACTACGAGCAGTACTTC
cdr3_aa: CASGTSGDYEQYF

d_call: NA
v_call: TRBV5-1
clone_size: many
j_call: TRBJ2-6
cdr3_nt: TGCGCCAGCCTACAGGGCGCTGGGGCCAACGTCCTGACTTTC
cdr3_aa: CASLQGAGANVLTF

d_call: TRBD1
v_call: TRBV5-4
clone_size: NA
j_call: TRBJ2-2
cdr3_nt: TGTGCCAGCACTGCCGACAGGGCGAGCACCGGGGAGCTGTTTTTT
cdr3_aa: CASTADRASTGELFF

d_call: NA
v_call: TRBV29-1
clone_size: many
j_call: TRBJ1-2
cdr3_nt: TGCAGCGTTGCACTTAACTATGGCTACACCTTC
cdr3_aa: CSVALNYGYTF

d_call: NA
v_call: TRBV27
clone_size: NA
j_call: TRBJ2-1
cdr3_nt: TGTGCCAGCAGTTTCCCAGTCGGTGAGCAGTTCTTC
cdr3_aa: CASSFPVGEQFF

d_call: NA
v_call: TRBV20-1
clone_size: many
j_call: TRBJ2-7
cdr3_nt: TGCAGTGCCCCTATCCCGAGCGTGGGCGAGCAGTACTTC
cdr3_aa: CSAPIPSVGEQYF

d_call: NA
v_call: TRBV7-2
clone_size: many
j_call: TRBJ2-5
cdr3_nt: TGTGCCAGCAGCTTAATAGTTCAGGAGACCCAGTACTTC
cdr3_aa: CASSLIVQETQYF

d_call: NA
v_call: TRBV20-1
clone_size: NA
j_call: TRBJ2-1
cdr3_nt: TGCTGTGCTAGAGATGGAAGGGGGGGAAGCTACAATGAGCAGTTCTTC
cdr3_aa: CCARDGRGGSYNEQFF

d_call: NA
v_call: TRBV19
clone_size: NA
j_call: TRBJ1-2
cdr3_nt: TGTGCCAGTAGCATCACAGCAGATGGCTACACCTTC
cdr3_aa: CASSITADGYTF

d_call: TRBD2
v_call: TRBV4-1
clone_size: many
j_call: TRBJ2-2
cdr3_nt: TGCGCCAGCAGCGCAAGATCTGGCGCGGGGGGGCTGTTTTTT
cdr3_aa: CASSARSGAGGLFF

d_call: NA
v_call: TRBV5-1
clone_size: many
j_call: TRBJ2-5
cdr3_nt: TGCGCCAGCAGCTTGCGAGGAGGTTTCCAAGAGACCCAGTACTTC
cdr3_aa: CASSLRGGFQETQYF

d_call: TRBD2
v_call: TRBV20-1
clone_size: many
j_call: TRBJ2-5
cdr3_nt: TGCAGTGCTGATAGCGGGGGGGCAGGAGAGACCCAGTACTTC
cdr3_aa: CSADSGGAGETQYF

d_call: NA
v_call: TRBV7-2
clone_size: NA
j_call: TRBJ1-4
cdr3_nt: TGTGCCAGCAGCTTACGGGGGTGGAATGAAAAACTGTTTTTT
cdr3_aa: CASSLRGWNEKLFF

d_call: TRBD1
v_call: TRBV10-3
clone_size: many
j_call: TRBJ2-7
cdr3_nt: TGTGCCATCAGTAACCCTCTGACCGACAGGGCCTCCTACGAGCAGTACTTC
cdr3_aa: CAISNPLTDRASYEQYF

d_call: NA
v_call: TRBV25-1
clone_size: many
j_call: TRBJ2-1
cdr3_nt: TGTGCCAGCAGTAGCCAAGGTTCTAGGGATGAGCAGTTCTTC
cdr3_aa: CASSSQGSRDEQFF

d_call: NA
v_call: TRBV9
clone_size: many
j_call: TRBJ1-1
cdr3_nt: TGTGCCAGCAGCTTACAGGGCTGGACTGAAGCTTTCTTT
cdr3_aa: CASSLQGWTEAFF

d_call: NA
v_call: TRBV27
clone_size: many
j_call: TRBJ1-5
cdr3_nt: TGTGCCAGCAGTGGAGCCGGGACGGGACGGAATTGGCCCCAGCATTTT
cdr3_aa: CASSGAGTGRNWPQHF

d_call: NA
v_call: TRBV7-2
clone_size: NA
j_call: TRBJ2-7
cdr3_nt: TGTGCCAGCAGCTCGCAACTAGGCGGGTACGAGCAGTACTTC
cdr3_aa: CASSSQLGGYEQYF

d_call: TRBD1
v_call: TRBV12-3/TRBV12-4
clone_size: many
j_call: TRBJ1-2
cdr3_nt: TGTGCCAGCAGCCGTCCCGGGACAGGGCTCTATGGCTACACCTTC
cdr3_aa: CASSRPGTGLYGYTF

d_call: NA
v_call: TRBV7-2
clone_size: many
j_call: TRBJ1-1
cdr3_nt: TGTGCCAGCAGCTTAGGCAGGGAGACTGAAGCTTTCTTT
cdr3_aa: CASSLGRETEAFF

d_call: NA
v_call: TRBV19
clone_size: NA
j_call: TRBJ1-5
cdr3_nt: TGTGCCAGTAGTATTTTGAGGGGATCGGGTGTAGTGGGTCAGCCCCAGCATTTT
cdr3_aa: CASSILRGSGVVGQPQHF

d_call: NA
v_call: TRBV4-3
clone_size: NA
j_call: TRBJ1-1
cdr3_nt: TGCGCCAGCAGCCAAGATAGGTCCGCAGGGGTGACTGAAGCTTTCTTT
cdr3_aa: CASSQDRSAGVTEAFF

d_call: TRBD1
v_call: TRBV20-1
clone_size: many
j_call: TRBJ1-4
cdr3_nt: TGCAGTGCCTCCCAGGGGGTCCCTGAAGAAAAACTGTTTTTT
cdr3_aa: CSASQGVPEEKLFF

d_call: NA
v_call: TRBV5-1
clone_size: many
j_call: TRBJ2-7
cdr3_nt: TGCGCCAGCAGCTTGGGTCCAGGGAGACCCTACGAGCAGTACTTC
cdr3_aa: CASSLGPGRPYEQYF

d_call: NA
v_call: TRBV4-3
clone_size: many
j_call: TRBJ1-6
cdr3_nt: TGCGCCAGCAGCCAAGATACTCCAACACCAGGATCCTATAATTCACCCCTCCACTTT
cdr3_aa: CASSQDTPTPGSYNSPLHF

d_call: TRBD1
v_call: TRBV20-1
clone_size: many
j_call: TRBJ2-7
cdr3_nt: TGCAGTGCTAGGCGGGGACAGGGGGCTTCCTACGAGCAGTACTTC
cdr3_aa: CSARRGQGASYEQYF

d_call: NA
v_call: TRBV10-3
clone_size: many
j_call: TRBJ2-2
cdr3_nt: TGTGCCAACCAGGGACAGAACACCGGGGAGCTGTTTTTT
cdr3_aa: CANQGQNTGELFF

d_call: NA
v_call: TRBV12-3/TRBV12-4
clone_size: many
j_call: TRBJ2-5
cdr3_nt: TGTGCCAGCAGGTCCGAAGGGGCTCGGGAGACCCAGTACTTC
cdr3_aa: CASRSEGARETQYF

d_call: NA
v_call: TRBV5-1
clone_size: many
j_call: TRBJ2-5
cdr3_nt: TGCGCCAGCAGCTTTCAAGGGACTGAGACCCAGTACTTC
cdr3_aa: CASSFQGTETQYF

d_call: TRBD1
v_call: TRBV5-4
clone_size: few
j_call: TRBJ2-4
cdr3_nt: TGTGCCAGCAGCTCTCCCGGGACAGCTATTAACATTCAGTACTTC
cdr3_aa: CASSSPGTAINIQYF

d_call: NA
v_call: TRBV15
clone_size: many
j_call: TRBJ2-5
cdr3_nt: TGTGCCACCAGCAGAGATCATCAAGCGGTTGGAACGGAGACCCAGTACTTC
cdr3_aa: CATSRDHQAVGTETQYF

d_call: NA
v_call: TRBV7-6
clone_size: many
j_call: TRBJ1-6
cdr3_nt: TGTGCCAGCAGCCGAATCTATAATTCACCCCTCCACTTT
cdr3_aa: CASSRIYNSPLHF

d_call: NA
v_call: TRBV30
clone_size: many
j_call: TRBJ2-2
cdr3_nt: TGTGCCTGGACGAGGGGTCCCGGGGAGCTGTTTTTT
cdr3_aa: CAWTRGPGELFF

d_call: TRBD2
v_call: TRBV20-1
clone_size: many
j_call: TRBJ2-3
cdr3_nt: TGCAGTCCTAGCGGGGGGGGCACAGATACGCAGTATTTT
cdr3_aa: CSPSGGGTDTQYF

d_call: TRBD2
v_call: TRBV7-2
clone_size: few
j_call: TRBJ2-2
cdr3_nt: TGTGCCAGCAGCTTAGTGGCGGGGGGCGGCTTCGGGGAGCTGTTTTTT
cdr3_aa: CASSLVAGGGFGELFF

d_call: TRBD2
v_call: TRBV7-2
clone_size: many
j_call: TRBJ2-3
cdr3_nt: TGTGCCAGCAGCTTACTCCGGGGGGGGGGACCAGATACGCAGTATTTT
cdr3_aa: CASSLLRGGGPDTQYF

d_call: TRBD1
v_call: TRBV5-4
clone_size: few
j_call: TRBJ1-4
cdr3_nt: TGTGCCAGCAGCAGGGACAGTGAAAAACTGTTTTTT
cdr3_aa: CASSRDSEKLFF

d_call: TRBD1
v_call: TRBV9
clone_size: few
j_call: TRBJ2-3
cdr3_nt: TGTGCCAGCAGCGGATCTCCGGGACAGGGGGCTGTAGATACGCAGTATTTT
cdr3_aa: CASSGSPGQGAVDTQYF

d_call: TRBD2
v_call: TRBV7-2
clone_size: many
j_call: TRBJ2-5
cdr3_nt: TGTGCCAGCAGCTTAGCGGGGGGGGTGGCCCAGTACTTC
cdr3_aa: CASSLAGGVAQYF

d_call: TRBD1
v_call: TRBV2
clone_size: NA
j_call: TRBJ1-1
cdr3_nt: TGTGCCTTCCGAACCTACGACATTACAGGGGCAAAATATGGAGCTTTCTTT
cdr3_aa: CAFRTYDITGAKYGAFF

d_call: TRBD1
v_call: TRBV12-3/TRBV12-4
clone_size: many
j_call: TRBJ1-4
cdr3_nt: TGTGCCAGCAGAATAACAGGGGCTGCTAATGAAAAACTGTTTTTT
cdr3_aa: CASRITGAANEKLFF

d_call: NA
v_call: TRBV4-1
clone_size: NA
j_call: TRBJ1-5
cdr3_nt: TGCGCCAGCAGCCACGATATCGACAGATCCGATTATAGCAATCAGCCCCAGCATTTT
cdr3_aa: CASSHDIDRSDYSNQPQHF

d_call: TRBD1
v_call: TRBV10-3
clone_size: many
j_call: TRBJ2-5
cdr3_nt: TGTGCCATCAGTGACGACAGGGGGCCAGCAGAGACCCAGTACTTC
cdr3_aa: CAISDDRGPAETQYF

d_call: TRBD2
v_call: TRBV5-1
clone_size: many
j_call: TRBJ2-1
cdr3_nt: TGCGCCAGCAGGTTCGGCGGGGGGGCCTACAATGAGCAGTTCTTC
cdr3_aa: CASRFGGGAYNEQFF

d_call: TRBD1
v_call: TRBV18
clone_size: few
j_call: TRBJ1-1
cdr3_nt: TGTGCCAGCTCACGGAGCGGAGGGGGCGCGGGAAGCACTGAAGCTTTCTTT
cdr3_aa: CASSRSGGGAGSTEAFF

d_call: NA
v_call: TRBV10-1
clone_size: many
j_call: TRBJ2-2
cdr3_nt: TGCGCCAGCAGTCAACAGGGCCGGGGCACCGGGGAGCTGTTTTTT
cdr3_aa: CASSQQGRGTGELFF

d_call: NA
v_call: TRBV5-1
clone_size: NA
j_call: TRBJ2-5
cdr3_nt: TGCGCCAGCAGCTTGGGCAGGGTAGAGGAGACCCAGTACTTC
cdr3_aa: CASSLGRVEETQYF

d_call: NA
v_call: TRBV7-3
clone_size: NA
j_call: TRBJ2-5
cdr3_nt: TGTGCCAGCAGCCAAGGCGGACAGCAAGAGACCCAGTACTTC
cdr3_aa: CASSQGGQQETQYF

d_call: NA
v_call: TRBV6-1
clone_size: many
j_call: TRBJ2-2
cdr3_nt: TGTGCCAGCAGTCCCGCCGACAGTAAGGGGACCGGGGAGCTGTTTTTT
cdr3_aa: CASSPADSKGTGELFF